A single sample gave rise to the 18 T cell receptor beta chains below, sequenced in a study of control samples from healthy donors and cancer patients. Clones were read by immunoSEQ multiplex PCR, and TCRdb kept only the in-frame ones, dropping some. The table has 95,000 to 150,000 clones, roughly 87% seen once; the top ten hold about 8.7%. Specimen: blood. These receptor sequences come from a middle-aged man in good health.

The rearrangement joins TRBV29-1 to TRBJ2-1; the D call may be TRBD1 or TRBD2 (5 bases each). V was shortened by 7 bases and J by 5 bases, with 15 bases between the two germline ends. Germline V gene data show CDR1 as SQVTM and CDR2 as ANQGSEA. This CDR3 comprises 13 residues. The CDR3 nucleotides read TGCAGCGGACGCAGGGAGTTACACAATGAGCAGTTCTTC. It specifies CSGRRELHNEQFF.

This clone was picked up a small number of times. The chain combines TRBV11-2 with TRBJ2-3; the D gene is possibly TRBD2 (7 bases). With 3 bases removed from V and 4 bases from J, the gap between germline ends came to 11 bases. There are 14 residues in the CDR3. Germline V gene lookup returns CDR1 SGHAT and CDR2 FQNNGV. The CDR3 sequence is CASSFGGPPDTQYF. The CDR3 coding sequence is TGTGCCAGCAGCTTCGGGGGGCCTCCAGATACGCAGTATTTT.

A single count supports this clone. This chain connects TRBV27 to TRBJ1-5; weak D call: TRBD1 (5 bases). The germline V gene has CDR1 MNHEY and CDR2 SMNVEV (reference sequence). The CDR3 extends over 15 amino acids. The V end lost 4 bases, the J end lost 0 bases, and 10 bases lay between the germline ends. The CDR3 protein is CASSSGANSNQPQHF. In nucleotides, the CDR3 is TGTGCCAGCAGTTCTGGGGCCAATAGCAATCAGCCCCAGCATTTT.

As concerns this clone: The junction departs from the called germline gene at one end, perhaps through a read error. The chain links TRBV6-2 or TRBV6-3 to TRBJ1-1, with TRBD1 matching 8 bases. There are 13 residues in the CDR3. The germline V gene encodes CDR1 MNHEY and CDR2 SVGEGT. For the CDR3, the DNA is TGTGCCGGCAGTCGACAGGGGTTCACTGAAGCTTTCTTT. It codes for CAGSRQGFTEAFF.

J is TRBJ1-2 and V is TRBV2; D call uncertain. Trimming shortened V by 5 bases and J by 8 bases, and 24 bases separated the two germline ends. The V gene's germline CDR1 is SNHLY and CDR2 FYNNEI. The CDR3 is made up of 16 amino acids. This CDR3 is CASSFHSPRAMGGYTF. CDR3 in DNA: TGTGCCAGCAGTTTTCACTCACCCCGGGCCATGGGGGGCTACACCTTC.

This chain links TRBV7-2 with TRBJ2-1; 10 bases are shared with TRBD2. Germline-derived CDR1 and CDR2 are SGHTA and FQGNSA. This CDR3 has 17 amino acids. V shed 2 bases and J 4 bases; nucleotides not matched to a gene: 8. The CDR3 loop reads CASSLSTVAGGYNEQFF. DNA of the CDR3: TGTGCCAGCAGCTTATCGACGGTAGCGGGGGGTTACAATGAGCAGTTCTTC.

Comment on this clone: Other DNA sequences in the same sample also yield this CDR3. The gene calls are TRBV7-9 and TRBJ2-7, with 9 bases that match TRBD2. The germline V gene encodes CDR1 SEHNR and CDR2 FQNEAQ (reference sequence). V was clipped by 3 bases and J by 2 bases; unmatched bases: 2. This CDR3 region has 14 residues. The CDR3 reads CASSLGGGAYEQYF. The CDR3 region has the DNA TGTGCCAGCAGCTTGGGCGGGGGGGCCTACGAGCAGTACTTC.

This clone was counted a single time. This sample also contains other DNA sequences that code for the same CDR3. The chain carries TRBV12-3 or TRBV12-4 and TRBJ1-2; D gene uncertain. There are 13 residues in the CDR3. The ends were cut back, 2 bases at V and 1 base at J, with 5 bases in the middle. CDR3 in DNA: TGTGCCAGCAGTTTAAGTGATAACTATGGCTACACCTTC. This encodes CASSLSDNYGYTF.

The chain has TRBV5-1 and TRBJ1-4; 7 positions agree with TRBD1. CDR1 is SGHRS and CDR2 is YFSETQ in the germline V gene. The junction had 1 base not matched to a gene; V was cut back by 4 bases and J by 1 base. CDR3 length: 14 amino acids. CDR3 coding DNA: TGCGCCAGCAGCCAGGGGGGAACTAATGAAAAACTGTTTTTT. This encodes CASSQGGTNEKLFF.

The chain joins TRBV10-1 to TRBJ2-7; 9 bases align to TRBD1. The trim removed 5 bases at V and 4 bases at J, leaving 15 bases unmatched. The germline gives CDR1 WNHNN, CDR2 SYGVQD (reference sequence). The CDR3 sequence is 17 residues long. The CDR3 DNA reads TGCGCCAGCAGTCTAAAACGGAGGACAGGGGCTAATTACGAGCAGTACTTC. Amino acids: CASSLKRRTGANYEQYF.

V gene TRBV1 combines with J gene TRBJ1-1. TRBV1 is classified as a pseudogene. CDR3 length: 20 amino acids. DNA of the CDR3: TGCACCAGCAGCCAAGATCGGCGCACGCTCATGGCTATCCACCACACTGAAGCTTTCTTT. This encodes CTSSQDRRTLMAIHHTEAFF.

The chain is built from TRBV7-3 and TRBJ2-1; 10 bases line up with TRBD2. Germline trimming cut 5 bases from V and 3 bases from J; bases unmatched to any gene: 10. This CDR3 has 17 amino acids. The germline CDR1 and CDR2 sequences are SGHTA and FQGTGA. The CDR3 reads CASSAVLAGANYNEQFF. In DNA form, the CDR3 reads TGTGCCAGCAGCGCCGTTCTAGCGGGGGCCAACTACAATGAGCAGTTCTTC. The whole variable domain, remainder taken from reference TRBV7-3 and TRBJ2-1, is GAGVSQTPSNKVTEKGKYVELRCDPISGHTALYWYRQSLGQGPEFLIYFQGTGAADDSGLPNDRFFAVRPEGSVSTLKIQRTERGDSAVYLCASSAVLAGANYNEQFFGPGTRLTVL.

The chain combines TRBV11-2 with TRBJ1-1, with no clear D. The CDR3 consists of 14 residues. From germline, CDR1 is SGHAT and CDR2 FQNNGV. V lost 8 bases to trimming and J lost 5 bases, with 18 bases between them. The CDR3 sequence: CASGIAWGWTEAFF. In nucleotides, the CDR3 is TGTGCCAGCGGGATCGCGTGGGGTTGGACTGAAGCTTTCTTT.

V and J are TRBV6-4 and TRBJ2-7; D ambiguous. Germline lookup yields CDR1 MRHNA and CDR2 SNTAGT. V lost 3 bases and J lost 0, with 3 bases in between. The CDR3 totals 12 residues. This chain's CDR3 is CASSEHSYEQYF. The CDR3 nucleotides are TGTGCCAGCAGTGAACACTCCTACGAGCAGTACTTC.

The table lists this clone with a count of one. The J gene is TRBJ1-1, the V gene TRBV11-1; the match to TRBD1 covers 8 bases. The CDR3 has 16 amino acids. V gave up 5 bases and J gave up 6 bases; unmatched junction bases: 14. From germline, CDR1 is SGHAT and CDR2 FQDESV (reference sequence). The CDR3 is CASSQFTGGPRAEAFF. CDR3 coding DNA: TGTGCCAGCAGCCAATTCACAGGGGGACCTCGTGCTGAAGCTTTCTTT.

The chain is built from TRBV19 and TRBJ1-2, with D tentatively TRBD1 (5 bases). This CDR3 region has 11 residues. With 6 bases removed from V and 7 bases from J, the gap between germline ends came to 9 bases. Germline CDR1 and CDR2: LNHDA and SQIVND (reference sequence). CDR3 bases: TGTGCCAGTAGCGGGGGAATTGGCTACACCTTC. Residues: CASSGGIGYTF.

This clone was counted a few times. The chain employs TRBV5-6 and TRBJ2-7, with D perhaps matching TRBD1 (6 bases). Germline lookup yields CDR1 SGHDT and CDR2 YYEEEE. Trimming pared 0 bases from V and 0 bases from J, leaving 7 bases between. CDR3 length equals 14 residues. The CDR3 is CASSLGTASYEQYF. CDR3 nucleotides: TGTGCCAGCAGCTTGGGGACAGCCTCCTACGAGCAGTACTTC.

The chain employs TRBV3-1 (or the pseudogene TRBV3-2) and TRBJ1-2; no definite D call. CDR1 and CDR2 from the germline V gene are LGHDT and YNNKEL (reference sequence). The CDR3 totals 12 residues. Between the trimmed V and J ends, which lost 1 base and 9 bases, there was a span of 9 bases. Written as DNA, the CDR3 is TGTGCCAGCAGCCAAGGCCCGGAGAGCTACACCTTC. Translation: CASSQGPESYTF.